These 17 T cell receptor beta chains originate from one sample sequenced in a study of radiation and T cells in renal cell carcinoma. As for time point: blood 2 weeks post-SBRT. Treatment indicated: 15 Gy SBRT to primary tumor, nephrectomy 4 weeks later. Sequenced by immunoSEQ multiplex PCR; TCRdb stores in-frame clones only, minus some. This repertoire shows tens of thousands of clones, 80% found once; its top ten account for about 30%. The sequencing here drew on blood, taken from a patient whose treatment included radiotherapy and nephrectomy. Every receptor here comes from a woman aged 70-85 years with renal cell carcinoma.

The chain combines TRBV9 with TRBJ1-1, with D maybe TRBD1 (5 bases). Germline V gene data show CDR1 as SGDLS and CDR2 as YYNGEE. The CDR3 runs to 15 residues. V was pared by 4 bases and J by 2 bases, with 15 bases between. CDR3 sequence reads: CASSPGIGVNTEAFF. For the CDR3, the DNA is TGTGCCAGCAGCCCAGGGATAGGGGTCAACACTGAAGCTTTCTTT.

The chain has TRBV6-6 and TRBJ2-7, with 7 bases matching TRBD1. Trimming took 7 bases from V and 0 from J; bases not matched to a gene: 0. CDR1 is MNHNY, CDR2 SVGAGI, per germline (reference sequence). The CDR3 covers 12 residues. CDR3 in amino acids: CASTGGSYEQYF. The CDR3 region has the DNA TGTGCCAGCACAGGGGGCTCCTACGAGCAGTACTTC.

This chain uses TRBV5-1 with TRBJ1-3, with a tentative D call TRBD1 (5 bases). Germline values: CDR1 SGHRS, CDR2 YFSETQ. CDR3 size: 15 residues. Trimming took 5 bases from V and 0 from J, leaving 12 bases between them. In DNA form, the CDR3 reads TGCGCCAGCAGACGAGACGGGGGCTCTGGAAACACCATATATTTT. It translates to CASRRDGGSGNTIYF.

The genes are TRBV18 and TRBJ2-2; D remains unclear. The CDR3 is 12 amino acids. CDR1 and CDR2 (germline): KGHSH, LQKENI. Trimming stripped 0 bases from V and 7 bases from J, with 3 bases between. The chain's CDR3 is CASSPPDGELFF. CDR3 nucleotide sequence: TGTGCCAGCTCACCACCCGACGGGGAGCTGTTTTTT.

CDR3 residues: CASGTGYEQYF. The CDR3 bases are TGTGCTAGTGGTACAGGTTACGAGCAGTACTTC. The chain carries TRBV12-5 and TRBJ2-7, with a tentative D call TRBD1 (5 bases). This CDR3 is 11 amino acids long. Germline CDR1 LGHNT, CDR2 FRNRAP. V dropped 5 bases and J dropped 4 bases, with 6 bases sitting between them. Combining the CDR3 with reference TRBV12-5 and TRBJ2-7 gives the whole variable domain DARVTQTPRHKVTEMGQEVTMRCQPILGHNTVFWYRQTMMQGLELLAYFRNRAPLDDSGMPKDRFSAEMPDATLATLKIQPSEPRDSAVYFCASGTGYEQYFGPGTRLTVT.

This rearrangement joins TRBV4-1 to TRBJ2-7; TRBD1 is a possible D gene (7 bases). Germline values: CDR1 MGHRA, CDR2 YSYEKL. This CDR3 region has 13 residues. Trimming removed 1 base from V and 7 bases from J, with 11 bases in between. CDR3 in DNA: TGCGCCAGCAGCCAAGTCCAGGGGGGTGAGCAGTACTTC. Translation: CASSQVQGGEQYF.

CDR3 nucleotide sequence: TGTGCCAGTATACGGAGGACAGGAGTAGCTTTCTTT. Translation: CASIRRTGVAFF. This chain uses TRBV19 with TRBJ1-1, with 7 bases that match TRBD1. CDR1 and CDR2 (germline): LNHDA, SQIVND (reference sequence). The CDR3 runs 12 residues. V lost 7 bases to trimming and J lost 10 bases; unmatched junction nucleotides: 9.

The chain recombines TRBV27 with TRBJ1-2; the match to TRBD1 covers 8 bases. The germline gives CDR1 MNHEY, CDR2 SMNVEV (reference sequence). The CDR3 loop spans 16 amino acids. V dropped 5 bases and J dropped 1; count of bases not matched to a gene: 9. The chain's CDR3 is CASSRQGTAGNYGYTF. The CDR3 DNA sequence: TGTGCCAGCAGTCGACAGGGGACAGCGGGTAACTATGGCTACACCTTC.

The V gene is TRBV6-5, the J gene TRBJ2-7; 7 nucleotides align to TRBD2. Per germline, CDR1 MNHEY and CDR2 SVGAGI. After removal of 2 bases from V and 2 bases from J, the junction contained 3 bases not matched to a gene. The CDR3 is made up of 14 amino acids. The CDR3 nucleotides read TGTGCCAGCAGTTACACCCGGGGGGCCTACGAGCAGTACTTC. Translated, it gives CASSYTRGAYEQYF.

The V and J genes are TRBV19 and TRBJ1-1, with D unresolved. Trimming pared 0 bases from V and 4 bases from J, leaving 6 bases between. Germline CDR1 and CDR2: LNHDA and SQIVND (reference sequence). This CDR3 region has 13 residues. The CDR3 reads CASSIDRATEAFF. CDR3 bases: TGTGCCAGTAGTATAGATCGGGCCACTGAAGCTTTCTTT.

V and J are TRBV18 and TRBJ2-3; the match to TRBD2 covers 9 bases. The CDR3 runs 14 residues. Trimming removed 6 bases from V and 5 bases from J; junction bases left unmatched: 6. The germline V gene encodes CDR1 KGHSH and CDR2 LQKENI. The CDR3 DNA follows: TGTGCCAGCTCGCCGACTAGCGGCGGAGATACGCAGTATTTT. Translating it yields CASSPTSGGDTQYF. Using reference TRBV18 and TRBJ2-3 for the parts outside the CDR3, the full variable domain is NAGVMQNPRHLVRRRGQEARLRCSPMKGHSHVYWYRQLPEEGLKFMVYLQKENIIDESGMPKERFSAEFPKEGPSILRIQQVVRGDSAAYFCASSPTSGGDTQYFGPGTRLTVL.

This clone occurred a few times. This chain links TRBV19 with TRBJ1-1, with D perhaps TRBD1 (6 bases). The CDR3 totals 16 residues. The ends were cut back, 5 bases at V and 0 bases at J, with 16 bases in the middle. Germline values: CDR1 LNHDA, CDR2 SQIVND (reference sequence). The CDR3 nucleotides read TGTGCCAGTAGTTCGACGCGACAGGTTATGAACACTGAAGCTTTCTTT. Translation gives CASSSTRQVMNTEAFF.

The chain is built from TRBV9 and TRBJ2-1; 9 bases are shared with TRBD2. Germline V CDR1 and CDR2: SGDLS, YYNGEE. The junction had 2 bases not matched to a gene; V was cut back by 0 bases and J by 13 bases. There are 12 residues in the CDR3. CDR3: CASSVVAGDQFF. As DNA, the CDR3 is TGTGCCAGCAGCGTAGTAGCGGGGGACCAGTTCTTC.

The rearrangement links TRBV19 to TRBJ1-5; D perhaps matches TRBD1 (6 bases). CDR3 length equals 14 residues. Germline V lookup: CDR1 LNHDA, CDR2 SQIVND (reference sequence). V lost 5 bases and J 2 bases, leaving 10 bases between the germline ends. In DNA form, the CDR3 reads TGTGCCAGTAGTTCCCAGGGGCGCAATCAGCCCCAGCATTTT. Protein sequence: CASSSQGRNQPQHF.

This clone was seen just once. This rearrangement joins TRBV9 to TRBJ1-2, with a weak D call TRBD1 (5 bases). Trimming removed 0 bases at V and 2 bases at J, with 5 bases between. Germline loops: CDR1 SGDLS, CDR2 YYNGEE. The CDR3 loop spans 13 amino acids. The chain's CDR3 is CASSVEGNYGYTF. CDR3 sequence (DNA): TGTGCCAGCAGCGTAGAGGGGAACTATGGCTACACCTTC.

In its sample, this clone was seen once. The chain links TRBV7-9 to TRBJ2-5; 8 bases map to TRBD1. Germline V gene lookup returns CDR1 SEHNR and CDR2 FQNEAQ (reference sequence). With 0 bases clipped from V and 5 bases from J, the junction kept 2 bases outside the gene matches. The CDR3 contains 14 residues. DNA of the CDR3: TGTGCCAGCAGCTTAGCCACAGGGGGGGAGACCCAGTACTTC. It encodes CASSLATGGETQYF.

This chain connects TRBV10-3 to TRBJ2-3, with 9 bases fitting TRBD1. This CDR3 has 16 amino acids. Germline values: CDR1 ENHRY, CDR2 SYGVKD. The V and J ends lost 2 bases and 3 bases, in that order; junction bases with no gene match: 6. The CDR3 loop reads CAISEPAGQGTDTQYF. In nucleotides, the CDR3 is TGTGCCATCAGTGAGCCAGCGGGACAGGGTACAGATACGCAGTATTTT.